These 9 T cell receptor beta chains were all obtained from the same sample, sequenced in a study of blood T cell repertoires in COVID-19. Libraries were prepared by immunoSEQ multiplex PCR; TCRdb keeps only in-frame clonotypes and omits some of them. The repertoire holds 55,000 to 70,000 clones, almost 90% seen once, with 20% to 25% in the top ten. The sample taken for sequencing was peripheral blood. Receptor source: a woman in her forties or fifties with active or convalescent COVID-19.

J is TRBJ2-1 and V is TRBV10-2; 7 positions agree with TRBD1. With 10 bases clipped from V and 5 bases from J, the junction kept 14 bases outside the gene matches. The germline V gene encodes CDR1 WSHSY and CDR2 SAAADI. The CDR3 covers 15 residues. In DNA, the CDR3 is TGCGCCACCGGAGACAGGGAAAAAAGTAACAATGAGCAGTTCTTC. This encodes CATGDREKSNNEQFF.

This CDR3 is CASSGQISNYGYTF. The CDR3 DNA reads as TGTGCCAGCAGCGGACAGATTTCTAACTATGGCTACACCTTC. The chain combines TRBV5-6 with TRBJ1-2; perhaps TRBD1 as D (6 bases). Germline loops: CDR1 SGHDT, CDR2 YYEEEE. This CDR3 contains 14 residues. The germline V and J ends were trimmed by 4 bases and 0 bases, with 10 bases remaining between them.

This clone turned up a few times. The chain recombines TRBV5-1 with TRBJ2-3; a weak D match, TRBD2 (6 bases). This CDR3 region has 14 residues. CDR1 is SGHRS, CDR2 YFSETQ, per germline. Trimming took off 6 bases at V and 2 bases at J, with 13 bases between the two ends. For the CDR3, the DNA is TGCGCCAGCACACTGGGACTTATCACAGATACGCAGTATTTT. Translating it yields CASTLGLITDTQYF.

The chain combines TRBV19 with TRBJ2-1; a possible D gene is TRBD1 (6 bases). This CDR3 is 13 amino acids long. Germline loops: CDR1 LNHDA, CDR2 SQIVND (reference sequence). V gave up 8 bases and J gave up 4 bases, with 12 bases separating them. CDR3 in amino acids: CASQTGSYNEQFF. The CDR3, as DNA: TGTGCCAGTCAAACAGGGTCTTACAATGAGCAGTTCTTC.

This clone appeared a few times. DNA of the CDR3: TGTGCCAGCAGCCAAGGACAGAACTATGGCTACACCTTC. Protein product: CASSQGQNYGYTF. The rearrangement joins TRBV16 to TRBJ1-2; weak D call: TRBD1 (6 bases). CDR1 is KGHSY and CDR2 is FQNENV in the germline V gene. With 2 bases removed from V and 2 bases from J, the gap between germline ends came to 6 bases. The CDR3 runs to 13 residues.

The chain recombines TRBV29-1 with TRBJ2-1; D might be TRBD1 (5 bases). The CDR3 consists of 12 residues. Germline-derived CDR1 and CDR2 are SQVTM and ANQGSEA. V was clipped by 6 bases and J by 2 bases, with 8 bases between them. The CDR3 DNA is TGCAGCGTGAGACAGACCTACAATGAGCAGTTCTTC. Translated: CSVRQTYNEQFF.

The V and J genes are TRBV23-1 and TRBJ1-1; D remains unclear. TRBV23-1 is sorted into the ORF group, with uncertain function. The V gene lost 0 bases and the J gene lost 7 bases, with 12 bases spanning the gap. The CDR3 contains 14 residues. The CDR3 loop is CASSQSRLKGEAFF. DNA of the CDR3: TGCGCCAGCAGTCAATCGAGACTAAAGGGTGAAGCTTTCTTT.

V and J are TRBV2 and TRBJ2-1; 10 positions agree with TRBD2. The germline V gene has CDR1 SNHLY and CDR2 FYNNEI. The length of the CDR3 is 18 residues. Trimming took 4 bases from V and 5 from J; bases not matched to a gene: 14. The CDR3 nucleotides read TGTGCCAGCAGTGTGTTGGCTAGCGGGAGAACCCATAACAATGAGCAGTTCTTC. Amino acids: CASSVLASGRTHNNEQFF.

This clone was found a few times. The chain carries TRBV18 and TRBJ2-7, with D tentatively TRBD2 (6 bases). The germline CDR1 and CDR2 sequences are KGHSH and LQKENI. V lost 1 base, J lost 5 bases, and 6 bases lay in between. CDR3 size: 12 residues. This CDR3 is CASSPREDEQYF. The DNA of the CDR3 is TGTGCCAGCTCACCACGGGAGGACGAGCAGTACTTC. Complete variable domain (other parts from reference TRBV18 and TRBJ2-7): NAGVMQNPRHLVRRRGQEARLRCSPMKGHSHVYWYRQLPEEGLKFMVYLQKENIIDESGMPKERFSAEFPKEGPSILRIQQVVRGDSAAYFCASSPREDEQYFGPGTRLTVT.